The clone carrying this TCR beta chain was counted ten times or more. The V end lost 0 bases, the J end lost 5 bases, and 14 bases lay between the germline ends. CDR3 length: 16 residues. Germline V gene lookup returns CDR1 ENHRY and CDR2 SYGVKD. A TCRbeta library incorporating unique molecular identifiers was prepared. TCRdb re-called the PCR reads through MiXCR, storing one row per CDR3 protein. The profile covers 500,000 or so distinct CDR3 sequences, with 11% appearing a single time and around 13% taken by the ten largest. This record comes from a study of T-cell reconstitution after alpha-beta-depleted transplantation in children.

This sample comprised PBMCs, mostly from graft donor cells, obtained 180 days after TCRalphabeta/CD19-depleted stem cell transplant. The genes are TRBV10-3 and TRBJ2-1; no clear D. The source of this sequence is a female patient aged 2-15 years who had a stem cell transplant for aplastic anemia, so the T cells may come from the graft donor. The CDR3 sequence is CAISESFWLGNNEQFF. The CDR3 DNA follows: TGTGCCATCAGTGAGTCATTCTGGTTGGGAAACAATGAGCAGTTCTTC.